These T cell receptor beta chains were read from a single sample in a study of shared clonotypes between healthy human individuals. Libraries were prepared by immunoSEQ multiplex PCR; TCRdb keeps only in-frame clonotypes and omits some of them. The data contain more than 2,000,000 clones, 93% of them singletons. Sample: naive CD4+ T cells from PBMCs. All receptors come from a man aged 18-30 years in good health. Some clones in this sample may be carry-over from other donors' samples. The conserved cysteine and the conserved F or W are not part of the CDR3 here. The D gene is left open where the match is weak.

NA | TRBJ1-2 | TRBV28 | ASYTTAPDGYT
TRBD2 | TRBJ2-2 | TRBV28 | ASGLAGATGELF
NA | TRBJ2-7 | TRBV7-9 | ASSPIGDYEQY
TRBD2 | TRBJ2-2 | TRBV6-5 | ASSSGLAGVTGELF
NA | TRBJ1-5 | TRBV2 | ASRVFNSNQPQH
NA | TRBJ1-2 | TRBV9 | ASSDPGDGYT
TRBD2 | TRBJ2-1 | TRBV7-2 | ASKRTGTSGGNEQF
NA | TRBJ1-5 | TRBV7-2 | ASSSAGASDQPQH
NA | TRBJ2-6 | TRBV6-5 | ASKGSITGANVLT
TRBD1 | TRBJ2-3 | TRBV6-6 | ASSGQGTRTDTQY
NA | TRBJ2-1 | TRBV29-1 | SDLGGGGSYNEQF
TRBD1 | TRBJ1-2 | TRBV6-4 | ASSPRQGLWGYT
NA | TRBJ1-1 | TRBV6-4 | ASSTGSGDTEAF
NA | TRBJ2-7 | TRBV28 | ASTTGYSRYEQY
TRBD2 | TRBJ2-7 | TRBV4-2 | ASSQGLAGAQYEQY
TRBD2 | TRBJ2-7 | TRBV5-1 | ASSRGSGAYEQY
NA | TRBJ1-3 | TRBV6-1 | ASRALISGNTIY
NA | TRBJ2-7 | TRBV28 | ASSLSGSTEQY